This entry features one TCR beta chain sequence. Antigen specificity is unknown. A second PCR, run for about 7 to 11 cycles, used a sample-barcoded 5' primer plus a J-beta primer mix. Every cDNA molecule bore a tag from a template-switch adaptor containing 12 random nucleotides. TCRdb re-called the 5' RACE reads with MiXCR, one entry per CDR3 protein. The data hold roughly 1,700,000 distinct CDR3 sequences, with approximately 30% observed a single time. CDR3 length: 15 amino acids. Germline V gene sequence: CDR1 GTSNPN, CDR2 SVGIG (reference sequence). V lost 3 bases and J lost 8, with 20 bases in between. These data belong to a study of blood T cells in healthy people across ages. About the study: T cells yielded about one barcoded beta molecule per two cells through template switching.

The study's findings and limits: With naive T cell percentage, TCR beta diversity showed a strong correlation. Both higher diversity and more naive CD4+ cells marked long-lived donors when set against aged donors.

The V and J genes are TRBV30 and TRBJ2-1; D unresolved. Input material: blood. The sequence came from a woman aged 30 to 39 in good health. CDR3 bases: TGTGCCTGGAGCCCTGGGCAATCTTCGTTGGATGAGCAGTTCTTC. It codes for CAWSPGQSSLDEQFF. Full variable domain (remainder filled in from reference TRBV30 and TRBJ2-1): SQTIHQWPATLVQPVGSPLSLECTVEGTSNPNLYWYRQAAGRGLQLLFYSVGIGQISSEVPQNLSASRPQDRQFILSSKKLLLSDSGFYLCAWSPGQSSLDEQFFGPGTRLTVL.